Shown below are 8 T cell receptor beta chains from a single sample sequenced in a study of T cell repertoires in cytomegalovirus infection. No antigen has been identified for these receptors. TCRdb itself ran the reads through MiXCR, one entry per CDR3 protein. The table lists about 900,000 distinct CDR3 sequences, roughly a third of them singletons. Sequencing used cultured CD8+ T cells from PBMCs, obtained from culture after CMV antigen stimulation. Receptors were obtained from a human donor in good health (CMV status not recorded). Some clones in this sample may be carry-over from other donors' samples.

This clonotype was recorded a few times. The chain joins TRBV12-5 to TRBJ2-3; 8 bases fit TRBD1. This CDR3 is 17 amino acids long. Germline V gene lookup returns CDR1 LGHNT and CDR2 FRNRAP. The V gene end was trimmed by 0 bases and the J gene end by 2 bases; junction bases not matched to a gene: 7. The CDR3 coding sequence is TGTGCTAGTGGTTTGGTAGGTAGGGGACAGGACACAGATACGCAGTATTTT. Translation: CASGLVGRGQDTDTQYF.

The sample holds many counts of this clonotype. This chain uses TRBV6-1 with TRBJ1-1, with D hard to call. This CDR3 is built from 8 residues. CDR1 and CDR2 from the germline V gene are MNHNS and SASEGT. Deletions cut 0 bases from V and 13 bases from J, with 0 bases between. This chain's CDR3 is CASSEAFF. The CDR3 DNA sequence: TGTGCCAGCAGTGAAGCTTTCTTT.

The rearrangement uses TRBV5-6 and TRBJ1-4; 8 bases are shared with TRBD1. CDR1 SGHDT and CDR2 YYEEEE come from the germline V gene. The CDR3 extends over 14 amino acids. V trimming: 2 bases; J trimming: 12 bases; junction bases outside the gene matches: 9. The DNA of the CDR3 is TGTGCCAGCAGCTTTAACAGGGGGACGGAGGAACTGTTTTTT. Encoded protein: CASSFNRGTEELFF. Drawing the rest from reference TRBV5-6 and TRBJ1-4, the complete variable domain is DAGVTQSPTHLIKTRGQQVTLRCSPKSGHDTVSWYQQALGQGPQFIFQYYEEEERQRGNFPDRFSGHQFPNYSSELNVNALLLGDSALYLCASSFNRGTEELFFGSGTQLSVL.

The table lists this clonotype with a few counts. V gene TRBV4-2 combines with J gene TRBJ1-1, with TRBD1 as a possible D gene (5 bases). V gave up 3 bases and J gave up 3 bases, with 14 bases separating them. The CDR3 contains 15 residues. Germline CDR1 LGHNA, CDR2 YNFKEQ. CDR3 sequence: CASSHLREEDTEAFF. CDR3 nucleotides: TGTGCCAGCAGCCATCTCAGGGAAGAAGACACTGAAGCTTTCTTT.

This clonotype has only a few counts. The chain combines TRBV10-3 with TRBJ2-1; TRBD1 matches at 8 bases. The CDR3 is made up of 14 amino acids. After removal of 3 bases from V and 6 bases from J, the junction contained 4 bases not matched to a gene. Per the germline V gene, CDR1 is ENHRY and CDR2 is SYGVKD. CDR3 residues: CAISDATGGNEQFF. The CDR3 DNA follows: TGTGCCATCAGTGATGCTACAGGGGGCAATGAGCAGTTCTTC.

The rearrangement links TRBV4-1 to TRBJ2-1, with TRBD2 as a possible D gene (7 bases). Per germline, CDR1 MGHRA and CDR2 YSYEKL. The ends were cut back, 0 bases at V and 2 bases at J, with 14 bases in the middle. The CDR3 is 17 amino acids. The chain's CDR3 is CASSQEYTGGTYNEQFF. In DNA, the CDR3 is TGCGCCAGCAGCCAAGAGTATACGGGGGGCACCTACAATGAGCAGTTCTTC.

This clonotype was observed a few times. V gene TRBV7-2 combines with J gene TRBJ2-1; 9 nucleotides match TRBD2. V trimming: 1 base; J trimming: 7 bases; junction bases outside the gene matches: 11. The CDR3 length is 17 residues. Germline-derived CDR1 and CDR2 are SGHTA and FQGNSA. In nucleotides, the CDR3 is TGTGCCAGCAGCTTAGGGGTAGCGGGGGCTTTTGGGAATGAGCAGTTCTTC. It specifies CASSLGVAGAFGNEQFF.

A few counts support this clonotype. The CDR3 region has the DNA TGTGCCAGCAGCTTAAGTCAGAGACAGGGGGCCTACAATGAGCAGTTCTTC. Translated, it gives CASSLSQRQGAYNEQFF. This rearrangement joins TRBV11-2 to TRBJ2-1, with 9 bases fitting TRBD1. Germline CDR1 is SGHAT and CDR2 is FQNNGV. V lost 2 bases, J lost 2 bases, and 7 bases stayed unmatched. The CDR3 length is 17 residues.